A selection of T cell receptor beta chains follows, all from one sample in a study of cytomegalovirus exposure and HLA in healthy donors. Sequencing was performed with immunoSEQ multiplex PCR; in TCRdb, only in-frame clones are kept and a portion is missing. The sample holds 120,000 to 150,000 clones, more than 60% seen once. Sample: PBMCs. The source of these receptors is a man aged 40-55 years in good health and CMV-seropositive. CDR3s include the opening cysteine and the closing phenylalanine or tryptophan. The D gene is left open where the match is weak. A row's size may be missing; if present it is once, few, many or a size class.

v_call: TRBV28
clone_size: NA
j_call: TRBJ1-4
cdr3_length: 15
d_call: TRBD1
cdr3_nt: TGTGCCAGCAGTTTAGGGACAGGCATACACAAAAAACTGTTTTTT
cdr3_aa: CASSLGTGIHKKLFF

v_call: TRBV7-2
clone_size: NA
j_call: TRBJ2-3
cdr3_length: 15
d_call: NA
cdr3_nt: TGTGCCAGCAGCTTAAAGGCGGGTGGGGCAGATACGCAGTATTTT
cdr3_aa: CASSLKAGGADTQYF

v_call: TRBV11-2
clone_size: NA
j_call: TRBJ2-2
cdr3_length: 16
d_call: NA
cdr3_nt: TGTGCCAGCAGCTTAGCCCCAGGGCTGCGGACCGGGGAGCTGTTTTTT
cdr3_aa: CASSLAPGLRTGELFF

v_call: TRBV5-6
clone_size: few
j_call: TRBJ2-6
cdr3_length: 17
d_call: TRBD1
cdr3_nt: TGTGCCAGCAGCTTGGAGGGGGCTCTAGCTGGGGCCAACGTCCTGACTTTC
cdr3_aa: CASSLEGALAGANVLTF

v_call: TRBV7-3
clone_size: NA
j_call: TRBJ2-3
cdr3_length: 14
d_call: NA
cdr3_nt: TGTGCCAGCAGCTTAAACCCAGGGGCAGATACGCAGTATTTT
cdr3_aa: CASSLNPGADTQYF

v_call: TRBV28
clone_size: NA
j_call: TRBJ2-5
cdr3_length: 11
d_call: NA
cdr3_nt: TGTGCCAGCAGTTTGCGAGAGACCCAGTACTTC
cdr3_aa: CASSLRETQYF

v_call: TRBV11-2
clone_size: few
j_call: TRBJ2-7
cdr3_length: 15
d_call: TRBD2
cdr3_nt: TGTGCCAGCAGCCTTACCCTAGCGGGCCACTACGAGCAGTACTTC
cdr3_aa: CASSLTLAGHYEQYF

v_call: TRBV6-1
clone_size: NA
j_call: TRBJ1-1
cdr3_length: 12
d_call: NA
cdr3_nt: TGTGCCAGCACCAGTATGAACACTGAAGCTTTCTTT
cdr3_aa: CASTSMNTEAFF

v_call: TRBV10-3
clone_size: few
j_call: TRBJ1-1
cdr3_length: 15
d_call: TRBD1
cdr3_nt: TGTGCCATCAGTGAGCGGTCAGGGGGTGGGGTTGAAGCTTTCTTT
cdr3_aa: CAISERSGGGVEAFF

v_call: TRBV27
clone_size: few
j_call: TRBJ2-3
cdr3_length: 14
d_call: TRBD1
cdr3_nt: TGTGCCAGCAGCCGGGACAGGGGAACAGATACGCAGTATTTT
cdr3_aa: CASSRDRGTDTQYF

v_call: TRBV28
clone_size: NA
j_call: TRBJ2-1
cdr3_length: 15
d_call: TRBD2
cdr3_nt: TGTGCCAGCAGCTCCGGGACTAGCGGTCACAATGAGCAGTTCTTC
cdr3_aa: CASSSGTSGHNEQFF

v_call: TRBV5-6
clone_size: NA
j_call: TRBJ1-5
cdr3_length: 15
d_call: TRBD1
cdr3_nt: TGTGCCAGCAGCTCCTGGGGACAGGGCGATCAGCCCCAGCATTTT
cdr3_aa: CASSSWGQGDQPQHF

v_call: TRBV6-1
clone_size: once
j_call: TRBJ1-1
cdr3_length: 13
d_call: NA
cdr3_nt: TGTGCCAGCAGTGCACAGGGGAACACTGAAGCTTTCTTT
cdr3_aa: CASSAQGNTEAFF

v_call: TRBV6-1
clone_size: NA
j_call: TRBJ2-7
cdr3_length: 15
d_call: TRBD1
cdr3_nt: TGTGCCAGCACCCTACGTGGGACAGGCTCCTACGAGCAGTACTTC
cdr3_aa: CASTLRGTGSYEQYF

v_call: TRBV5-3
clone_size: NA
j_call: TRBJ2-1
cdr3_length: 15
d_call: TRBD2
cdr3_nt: TGTGCCAGAAGCTCGCGCGGGAGGGATTACAATGAGCAGTTCTTC
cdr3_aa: CARSSRGRDYNEQFF

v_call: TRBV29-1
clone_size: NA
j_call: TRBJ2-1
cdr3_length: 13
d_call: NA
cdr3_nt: TGCAGCGTTGGTGGGAGGATGGGCAATGAGCAGTTCTTC
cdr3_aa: CSVGGRMGNEQFF

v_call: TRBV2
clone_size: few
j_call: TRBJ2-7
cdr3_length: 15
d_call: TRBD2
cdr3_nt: TGTGCCAGCAGCCAGGGACTAGCCCTATCCTACGAGCAGTACTTC
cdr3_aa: CASSQGLALSYEQYF

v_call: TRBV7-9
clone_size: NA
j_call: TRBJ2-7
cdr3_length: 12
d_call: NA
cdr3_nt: TGTTCCAGCAGCTTTAGTACCTACGAGCAGTACTTC
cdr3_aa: CSSSFSTYEQYF

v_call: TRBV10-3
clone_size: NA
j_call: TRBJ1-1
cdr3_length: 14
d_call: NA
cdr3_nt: TGTGCCATCAGTGAGTCTAGCCCGAGGGGGGAAGCTTTCTTT
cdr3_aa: CAISESSPRGEAFF

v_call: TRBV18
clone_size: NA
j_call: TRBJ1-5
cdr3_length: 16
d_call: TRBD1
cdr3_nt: TGTGCCAGCTCGTCCTACAGGGGGCCGGGCAATCAGCCCCAGCATTTT
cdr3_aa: CASSSYRGPGNQPQHF

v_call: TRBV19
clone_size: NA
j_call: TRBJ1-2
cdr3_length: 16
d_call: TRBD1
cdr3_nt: TGTGCCAGTAGTATAGGAGGGACAGGGGGACTTTATGGCTACACCTTC
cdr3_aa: CASSIGGTGGLYGYTF

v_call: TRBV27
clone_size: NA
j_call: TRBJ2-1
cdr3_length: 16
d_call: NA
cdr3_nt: TGTGCCAGCAGTACCCGAACAGGGTACGTCTCGAATGAGCAGTTCTTC
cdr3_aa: CASSTRTGYVSNEQFF

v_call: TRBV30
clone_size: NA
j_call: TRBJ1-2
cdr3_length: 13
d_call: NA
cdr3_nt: TGTGCCTGGACCCCGATGACACTGTATGGCTACACCTTC
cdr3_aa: CAWTPMTLYGYTF

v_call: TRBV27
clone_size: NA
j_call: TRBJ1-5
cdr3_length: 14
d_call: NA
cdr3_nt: TGTGCCAGCAGTTTACACGGGTCGGGTCAGCCCCAGCATTTT
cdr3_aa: CASSLHGSGQPQHF

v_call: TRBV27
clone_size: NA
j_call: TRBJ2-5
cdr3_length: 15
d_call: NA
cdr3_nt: TGTGCCAGCAGTTTTGAAGGGGGACGGCAAGAGACCCAGTACTTC
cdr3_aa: CASSFEGGRQETQYF

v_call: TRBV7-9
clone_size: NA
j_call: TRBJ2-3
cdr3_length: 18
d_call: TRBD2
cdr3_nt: TGTGCCAGCAGCACCTTCCCGACTAGCGGGAGCGGGGCAGATACGCAGTATTTT
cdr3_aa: CASSTFPTSGSGADTQYF

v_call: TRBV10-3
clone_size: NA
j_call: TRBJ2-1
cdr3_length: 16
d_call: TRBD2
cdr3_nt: TGTGCCATCAGCGGACTAGCGGGGCTTACCTACAATGAGCAGTTCTTC
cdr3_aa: CAISGLAGLTYNEQFF

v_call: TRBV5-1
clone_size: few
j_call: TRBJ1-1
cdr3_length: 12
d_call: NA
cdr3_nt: TGCGCCAGCACAGCAGGAAACACTGAAGCTTTCTTT
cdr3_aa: CASTAGNTEAFF

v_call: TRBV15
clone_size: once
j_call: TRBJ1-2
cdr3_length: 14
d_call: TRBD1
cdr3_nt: TGTGCCACCAGCAGAGATTTGACAGGGGACGGCTACACCTTC
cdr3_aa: CATSRDLTGDGYTF

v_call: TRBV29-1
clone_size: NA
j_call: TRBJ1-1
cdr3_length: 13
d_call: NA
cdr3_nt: TGCAGCGCTCCCACCACAGGGAACACTGAAGCTTTCTTT
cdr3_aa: CSAPTTGNTEAFF

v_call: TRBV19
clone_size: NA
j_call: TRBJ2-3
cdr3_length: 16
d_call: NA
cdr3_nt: TGTGCCAGTAGTCCCTCCCGGGGGTTACGCACAGATACGCAGTATTTT
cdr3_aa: CASSPSRGLRTDTQYF

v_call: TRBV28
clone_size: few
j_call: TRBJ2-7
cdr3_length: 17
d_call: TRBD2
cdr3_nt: TGTGCCAGCAGTTTGGGACTAGCGGGAGGTCAAGGCTACGAGCAGTACTTC
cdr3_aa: CASSLGLAGGQGYEQYF

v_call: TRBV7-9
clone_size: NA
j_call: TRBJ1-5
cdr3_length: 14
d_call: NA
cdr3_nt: TGTGCCAGCAGCTTAGATAATGGGCGTCAGCCCCAGCATTTT
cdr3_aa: CASSLDNGRQPQHF

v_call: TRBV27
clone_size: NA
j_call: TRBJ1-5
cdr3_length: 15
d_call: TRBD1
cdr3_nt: TGTGCCAGCAAAATCACCGGGACAGGGAATCAGCCCCAGCATTTT
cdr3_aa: CASKITGTGNQPQHF

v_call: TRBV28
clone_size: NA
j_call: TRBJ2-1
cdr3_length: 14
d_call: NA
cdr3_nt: TGTGCCAGCAGTTCCCCGGGAGCCCTCGTCCGGCAGTTCTTC
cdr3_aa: CASSSPGALVRQFF

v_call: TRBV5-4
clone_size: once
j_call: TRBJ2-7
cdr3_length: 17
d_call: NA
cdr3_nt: TGTGCCAGCAGCTTGCAGGGCATGGGACTTCCATTTTACGAGCAGTACTTC
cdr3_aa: CASSLQGMGLPFYEQYF

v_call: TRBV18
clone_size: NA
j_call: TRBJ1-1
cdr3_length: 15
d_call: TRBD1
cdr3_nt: TGTGCCAGCTCGCTTCTTGCGGAGGGGGCGACTGAAGCTTTCTTT
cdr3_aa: CASSLLAEGATEAFF